These T cell receptor beta chains were read from a single sample in a study of a mutant IDH1 vaccine in newly diagnosed glioma. No antigens are known for them. Libraries were prepared by immunoSEQ multiplex PCR; TCRdb keeps only in-frame clonotypes and omits some of them. The table shows 55,000 or so clones, with about 91% occurring only once. The sample here was PBMCs, taken from a glioma patient whose treatment included an IDH1 peptide vaccine. These receptors were taken from a middle-aged man with glioma. Each CDR3 is given with its conserved first and last residue. D genes are given only for firm matches. Clone size is stated in some rows and not others, as once, few, many or a class when expanded.

D gene	J gene	V gene	clone size	CDR3 DNA	CDR3 protein
-	TRBJ2-2	TRBV7-3	once	TGTGCCAGCAGCCCGACCCCTATTGCGAACACCGGGGAGCTGTTTTTT	CASSPTPIANTGELFF
-	TRBJ1-5	TRBV18	-	TGTGCCAGCTCACCACAGGCGGCAGGGGCATATAGCAATCAGCCCCAGCATTTT	CASSPQAAGAYSNQPQHF
-	TRBJ2-7	TRBV19	-	TGTGCCAGTACCCCAACGGCCAGGCAAGAATACACAGAGCAGTACTTC	CASTPTARQEYTEQYF
-	TRBJ2-5	TRBV27	-	TGTGCCAGCTCGCCAGACAGGAGAGAGACCCAGTACTTC	CASSPDRRETQYF
-	TRBJ1-2	TRBV5-4	-	TGTGCCAGCAGCTTACCAGGGAGGTATGGCTACACCTTC	CASSLPGRYGYTF
TRBD1	TRBJ1-5	TRBV6-1	-	TGTGCCAGCAGGGACAGGGGCGTAAGCAATCAGCCCCAGCATTTT	CASRDRGVSNQPQHF
-	TRBJ2-1	TRBV7-2	-	TGTGCCACTCAAGCGCACCTTAGGGACAATGAGCAGTTCTTC	CATQAHLRDNEQFF
-	TRBJ1-2	TRBV7-2	-	TGTGCCAGCAGCTTTTCCAGGGAGAACTATGGCTACACCTTC	CASSFSRENYGYTF
TRBD1	TRBJ2-3	TRBV7-8	-	TGTGCCAGCAGCTCCAAGGACAGGACTAGCACAGATACGCAGTATTTT	CASSSKDRTSTDTQYF
-	TRBJ2-5	TRBV27	few	TGTGCCAGCAGCTTCAGGGCCGAGGAGACCCAGTACTTC	CASSFRAEETQYF
TRBD2	TRBJ2-1	TRBV2	-	TGTGCCAGCAGTGTGAGGCGGGAGGGCTTCAATGAGCAGTTCTTC	CASSVRREGFNEQFF
TRBD1	TRBJ2-1	TRBV7-9	-	TGTGCCAGCAGTTCCGGACAGGGGACTCTCAGGGAGCAGTTCTTC	CASSSGQGTLREQFF
TRBD1	TRBJ2-1	TRBV10-3	-	TGTGCCATCAGTGTGGGACAGGGCTCCTACAATGAGCAGTTCTTC	CAISVGQGSYNEQFF
TRBD1	TRBJ1-1	TRBV19	-	TGTGCCAGTAGTATCCCGACAGGGGGCCGAACTGAAGCTTTCTTT	CASSIPTGGRTEAFF
TRBD2	TRBJ2-3	TRBV10-3	-	TGTGCCATCAGTGTGCGGGAGATGGCAGATACGCAGTATTTT	CAISVREMADTQYF
TRBD1	TRBJ2-2	TRBV19	few	TGTGCCAGTAGTACTCTTCGGACAGGCGGCACCGGGGAGCTGTTTTTT	CASSTLRTGGTGELFF
-	TRBJ2-7	TRBV6-1	-	TGTGCCAGCAAATCTGACAGCTCCTACGAGCAGTACTTC	CASKSDSSYEQYF
-	TRBJ1-1	TRBV28	-	TGTGCCAGCAGCCCTGTATTTGAGGAAGCTTTCTTT	CASSPVFEEAFF
-	TRBJ2-3	TRBV4-2	-	TGTGCCAGCAGCCGAGAAGGCCTGGGCGGGCGCACAGATACGCAGTATTTT	CASSREGLGGRTDTQYF
TRBD1	TRBJ2-1	TRBV5-4	-	TGTGCCAGCAGCCCTGGACAGGGGGCTCGGAATGAGCAGTTCTTC	CASSPGQGARNEQFF
-	TRBJ1-1	TRBV9	-	TGTGCCAGCAGCGTAGGTGCAGTTGAGGGCACTGAAGCTTTCTTT	CASSVGAVEGTEAFF
-	TRBJ2-7	TRBV2	-	TGTGCCAGCAGTGCTACGGGGCGGGAAGGCTCCTACGAGCAGTACTTC	CASSATGREGSYEQYF
TRBD2	TRBJ2-5	TRBV6-5	-	TGTGCCAGCACTACTGGCGGGGGACTCCAAGAGACCCAGTACTTC	CASTTGGGLQETQYF
TRBD1	TRBJ2-2	TRBV27	-	TGTGCCAGCGGGACCGGGACAGGGGGCACCGGGGAGCTGTTTTTT	CASGTGTGGTGELFF
TRBD1	TRBJ1-1	TRBV18	-	TGTGCCAGCTCACCACCGCGCGCAGGGGGTCACACTGAAGCTTTCTTT	CASSPPRAGGHTEAFF
-	TRBJ2-7	TRBV29-1	once	TGCAGCGCCTCCGACATTACGGTGCAGTACTTC	CSASDITVQYF
TRBD1	TRBJ2-1	TRBV5-1	-	TGCGCCAGCAGCATATGGACAGGGAGGAATGAGCAGTTCTTC	CASSIWTGRNEQFF
-	TRBJ2-5	TRBV11-2	-	TGTGCCAGCAGCTTAAACAGGGTCTCAGGGGCCCAGTACTTC	CASSLNRVSGAQYF
TRBD1	TRBJ2-6	TRBV29-1	once	TGCAGCGCGGCCACAGGGGGTGGGGCCAACGTCCTGACTTTC	CSAATGGGANVLTF
-	TRBJ1-1	TRBV28	-	TGTGCCAGCAGTGGACAGAGTCTGAACACTGAAGCTTTCTTT	CASSGQSLNTEAFF
-	TRBJ2-3	TRBV7-9	-	TGTGCCAGCAGCCAATTGGGATTCGAATTCACAGATACGCAGTATTTT	CASSQLGFEFTDTQYF
TRBD2	TRBJ2-3	TRBV5-1	-	TGCGCCAGCAGCTTGGTGGCGGGAGGCACAGATACGCAGTATTTT	CASSLVAGGTDTQYF
-	TRBJ2-7	TRBV5-5	-	TGTGCCAGCAGCTCCTCTTGGGGGGCTTTCTCCTACGAGCAGTACTTC	CASSSSWGAFSYEQYF
-	TRBJ1-5	TRBV7-8	few	TGTGCCAGCAGCTTAGCGATGGCCCGGACGGGGGGAGGTGGGCCCCAGCATTTT	CASSLAMARTGGGGPQHF
TRBD1	TRBJ2-7	TRBV29-1	-	TGCAGCGTGAGGAGACAGGGGGCCCACGAGCAGTACTTC	CSVRRQGAHEQYF
-	TRBJ1-1	TRBV9	once	TGTGCCAGCAGCGTACTAGGGACTGCGGGGACTGAAGCTTTCTTT	CASSVLGTAGTEAFF
-	TRBJ1-2	TRBV27	-	TGTGCCAGCACCTCTTCCCCGGGACGGCTCTATGGCTACACCTTC	CASTSSPGRLYGYTF
TRBD2	TRBJ2-3	TRBV5-6	-	TGTGCCAGCAGCCCGACGGGGGGGATAGGGGGCACAGATACGCAGTATTTT	CASSPTGGIGGTDTQYF
-	TRBJ2-5	TRBV5-4	-	TGTGCCAGCAGCTTGGGCGGACAAACCCAAGAGACCCAGTACTTC	CASSLGGQTQETQYF
-	TRBJ1-3	TRBV6-5	once	TGTGCCAGCAGGCTGGTGGCTGGAAACACCATATATTTT	CASRLVAGNTIYF
-	TRBJ1-5	TRBV2	-	TGTGCCAGCAGCCGGGGAGGGGCGAATCAGCCCCAGCATTTT	CASSRGGANQPQHF
-	TRBJ2-7	TRBV7-2	-	TGTGCCAGCAGCCCAGACCTATACCAGGATTCCGGACCCAAAGAAGGGCAGTACTTC	CASSPDLYQDSGPKEGQYF
-	TRBJ2-7	TRBV14	-	TGTGCCAGCAGCCAAGGATCTGGACACGGCTACGAGCAGTACTTC	CASSQGSGHGYEQYF
-	TRBJ2-3	TRBV9	-	TGTGCCAGCAGCGTAGGGGGGGCCGACACAGATACGCAGTATTTT	CASSVGGADTDTQYF
-	TRBJ1-1	TRBV27	-	TGTGCCAGCAGTTTTGTAGTGGGTACTGAAGCTTTCTTT	CASSFVVGTEAFF
TRBD1	TRBJ1-4	TRBV28	-	TGTGCCAGCAGCAAGGGGGCAATTAATGAAAAACTGTTTTTT	CASSKGAINEKLFF
TRBD1	TRBJ1-1	TRBV5-1	-	TGCGCCAGCAGCTTGGAGGGACAGGGCGATGCAGCTTTCTTT	CASSLEGQGDAAFF
TRBD2	TRBJ2-3	TRBV5-1	-	TGCGCCAGCAGGTACGGACTAGCGGGCACAGATACGCAGTATTTT	CASRYGLAGTDTQYF
-	TRBJ1-6	TRBV27	-	TGTGCCAGCAGACCTTGGGGGGGAGTTGATTCACCCCTCCACTTT	CASRPWGGVDSPLHF
-	TRBJ2-7	TRBV30	few	TGTGCCTGGAGTGTTGGGCAGGGAAAGTACGAGCAGTACTTC	CAWSVGQGKYEQYF
-	TRBJ2-7	TRBV19	-	TGTGCCAGTAGGAAGGACGGGAGCTCCTACGAGCAGTACTTC	CASRKDGSSYEQYF
-	TRBJ2-7	TRBV9	-	TGTGCCAGCAGCGTATCCCACCAAACCTACGAGCAGTACTTC	CASSVSHQTYEQYF
TRBD1	TRBJ1-1	TRBV29-1	-	TGCAGCGTTGAACCGACAGGGGGGAGTGTCACTGAAGCTTTCTTT	CSVEPTGGSVTEAFF